The text below deals with one TCR beta chain. Healthy Caucasians supplied all donations. The V gene's germline CDR1 is SGHTA and CDR2 FQGTGA. The CDR3 runs 16 residues. Between the trimmed V and J ends, which lost 2 bases and 3 bases, there was a span of 16 bases. Using its own MiXCR run on the 5' RACE reads, TCRdb lists one record per CDR3 protein. The repertoire holds 700,000 or so distinct CDR3 sequences, 21% seen once, with around 4.5% in the top ten. This record comes from a study of identical twins. These same data were also listed under a study on T cells expressing NK-cell markers.

The gene calls are TRBV7-3 and TRBJ1-2; D gene unclear. Sequencing input: PBMCs. This clonotype was sampled from a woman younger than 35 in good health. The CDR3 reads CASSLGGPGRDYGYTF. The CDR3 DNA reads as TGTGCCAGCAGCTTAGGTGGGCCAGGACGAGACTATGGCTACACCTTC.